The 32 T cell receptor beta chains below come from one sample, sequenced in a study of T cell clonality in common variable immunodeficiency. The data were produced by immunoSEQ multiplex PCR, yet TCRdb's version contains in-frame clones alone and is incomplete. The sample was found to contain 42,000 or so clones, and every one recurs. The sequenced material came from peripheral blood mononuclear cells. The receptors derive from a person aged 18 to 70 in good health.

This clone was detected ten times or more. The read gets to within 3 residues of the CDR3 end, and the germline J gene fills in the rest. The rearrangement joins TRBV2 to TRBJ1-2; 8 bases are shared with TRBD1. The CDR3 extends over 16 amino acids. The germline V gene has CDR1 SNHLY and CDR2 FYNNEI. Unmatched junction bases numbered 8, after V lost 3 bases and J lost 2 bases. The DNA read from the CDR3 is TGTGCCAGCAGTGATAAGAGGCGGACAGGGAACTATGGC. Its translation is CASSDKRRTGNYG. The CDR3 as a whole reads CASSDKRRTGNYGYTF.

This clone has ten or more counts. The sequenced part of the CDR3 DNA is TGTGCCAGCAGCCCCATAGGACTACCCTCCTACGAG. It specifies CASSPIGLPSYE. The CDR3 in its entirety is CASSPIGLPSYEQYF. This chain links TRBV7-9 with TRBJ2-7, with D tentatively TRBD2 (6 bases). Coverage ceases 3 residues before the CDR3 finishes, and the germline J gene fills in the end. CDR1 and CDR2 from the germline V gene are SEHNR and FQNEAQ (reference sequence). Trimming took off 5 bases at V and 0 bases at J, with 14 bases between the two ends. This CDR3 has 15 residues.

This clone came up many times. The CDR3 loop reads CASSPGGSEAFF. CDR3 bases read: TGTGCCAGCAGCCCCGGCGGATCTGAA. The genes are TRBV7-9 and TRBJ1-1; D not certain. From the germline J gene comes the end of the CDR3, since the read stops 3 residues before it. The V end lost 5 bases, the J end lost 6 bases, and 10 bases lay between the germline ends. This CDR3 is 12 amino acids long. CDR1 and CDR2 (germline): SEHNR, FQNEAQ (reference sequence).

This clone occurred many times. The read falls 3 residues short of the CDR3 end, and the missing part is taken from the germline J gene. This rearrangement joins TRBV20-1 to TRBJ2-5; perhaps TRBD2 as D (5 bases). CDR3 size: 15 residues. Per the germline V gene, CDR1 is DFQATT and CDR2 is SNEGSKA (reference sequence). Between the trimmed V and J ends, which lost 8 bases and 1 base, there was a span of 20 bases. CDR3 DNA, as far as it was read: TGCAGTCTCCGGGGAAGCCGGGTCGGCCAAGAGACC. Residues: CSLRGSRVGQET. The whole CDR3 sequence reads CSLRGSRVGQETQYF.

This clone was picked up many times. With the read ending 3 residues before the CDR3 end, the germline J gene is used to fill in that end. The chain joins TRBV7-3 to TRBJ2-1; 15 nucleotides agree with TRBD2. After removal of 5 bases from V and 7 bases from J, the junction contained 6 bases not matched to a gene. This CDR3 spans 16 amino acids. Per the germline V gene, CDR1 is SGHTA and CDR2 is FQGTGA. The CDR3 here is CASSAGTSGGRNEQFF. The covered CDR3 bases are TGTGCCAGCAGCGCTGGGACTAGCGGGGGGAGGAATGAG.

This clone was seen repeatedly, ten times or more. The read finishes 3 residues shy of the CDR3 end, and the germline J gene is used to complete it. This chain joins TRBV2 and TRBJ1-4, with a weak D call TRBD1 (6 bases). This CDR3 has 15 residues. Germline V gene lookup returns CDR1 SNHLY and CDR2 FYNNEI. Trimming stripped 4 bases from V and 6 bases from J, with 15 bases between. The CDR3 DNA, read in part, is TGTGCCAGCAGTGCAGGCAGGGGAGGGTATGAAAAA. Protein product: CASSAGRGGYEK. From start to end, the CDR3 is CASSAGRGGYEKLFF.

A note on this clone: Coverage ceases 3 residues before the CDR3 finishes, and the germline J gene fills in the end. The V and J genes are TRBV30 and TRBJ1-2, with D maybe TRBD1 (6 bases). There are 14 residues in the CDR3. Germline values: CDR1 GTSNPN, CDR2 SVGIG (reference sequence). The sequenced part of the CDR3 DNA is TGTGCCTGGAGTATGCGGGGGCTTGGTGACGAC. It codes for CAWSMRGLGDD. Given in full, the CDR3 is CAWSMRGLGDDYTF.

This clone was found a few times. The read ends 3 residues shy of where the CDR3 ends; the end is completed using the germline J gene. V usage is TRBV29-1 and J usage is TRBJ2-7; weak D call: TRBD1 (6 bases). The germline CDR1 and CDR2 sequences are SQVTM and ANQGSEA. The CDR3 runs 15 residues. Trimming took off 4 bases at V and 1 base at J, with 17 bases between the two ends. The CDR3 reads CSVVELSGESYEQYF. CDR3 DNA, as far as it was read: TGCAGCGTTGTAGAATTATCAGGGGAATCCTACGAG.

This clone was seen repeatedly, ten times or more. The CDR3 end falls 3 residues outside the read, so it is completed with the germline J gene. This chain joins TRBV20-1 and TRBJ1-1, with D perhaps matching TRBD1 (5 bases). CDR3 length: 12 amino acids. V lost 5 bases to trimming and J lost 6 bases, with 13 bases between them. Germline CDR1 reads DFQATT; CDR2 reads SNEGSKA (reference sequence). The CDR3 bases that were read are TGCAGTGCTGAGGGGTCCAGGGCTGAA. Translated, it gives CSAEGSRAE. The complete CDR3 reads CSAEGSRAEAFF.

This clone was found many times. This CDR3 is CSAGGGPHYGYTF. The CDR3 DNA, read in part, is TGCAGCGCTGGGGGGGGGCCTCACTATGGC. The chain couples TRBV29-1 to TRBJ1-2; weak D call: TRBD1 (6 bases). From the germline J gene comes the end of the CDR3, since the read stops 3 residues before it. The CDR3 spans 13 residues. The germline CDR1 and CDR2 sequences are SQVTM and ANQGSEA. Between the trimmed V and J ends, which lost 7 bases and 3 bases, there was a span of 15 bases.

This clone was seen ten or more times. The read stops 3 residues short of the end of the CDR3; the missing end is completed from the germline J gene. The rearrangement joins TRBV29-1 to TRBJ2-7, with TRBD1 as a possible D gene (5 bases). V shed 4 bases and J shed 2 bases, with 9 bases lying between them. The CDR3 covers 12 residues. Germline CDR1 reads SQVTM; CDR2 reads ANQGSEA. The CDR3 DNA, read in part, is TGCAGCGTTGCTGACAGCCCCTACGAG. This translates into CSVADSPYE. The full CDR3 protein is CSVADSPYEQYF.

This clone was picked up many times. Read sequence stops 3 residues before the CDR3 end, and the germline J gene provides the missing end. The rearrangement links TRBV2 to TRBJ2-4; no reliable D call. Germline-derived CDR1 and CDR2 are SNHLY and FYNNEI. This CDR3 has 14 residues. Trimming took off 3 bases at V and 7 bases at J, with 13 bases between the two ends. The part of the CDR3 DNA that was read is TGTGCCAGCAGTGAGCGGCTAGAAGAGAACATT. Translating it yields CASSERLEENI. The whole CDR3 sequence reads CASSERLEENIQYF. The full variable domain, in which reference TRBV2 and TRBJ2-4 provide the parts outside the CDR3, is EPEVTQTPSHQVTQMGQEVILRCVPISNHLYFYWYRQILGQKVEFLVSFYNNEISEKSEIFDDQFSVERPDGSNFTLKIRSTKLEDSAMYFCASSERLEENIQYFGAGTRLSVL.

The sample holds many counts of this clone. The CDR3 goes on 3 residues after the read ends, and that part is filled in from the germline J gene. V gene TRBV5-5 combines with J gene TRBJ2-5; D assignment may be TRBD1 or TRBD2 (7 bases each). CDR1 and CDR2 from the germline V gene are SGHKS and YYEKEE (reference sequence). The CDR3 runs 14 residues. Deletions cut 4 bases from V and 5 bases from J, with 15 bases between. CDR3 sequence reads: CASSQTGREETQYF. CDR3 DNA (partial): TGTGCCAGCAGCCAGACAGGGAGGGAGGAGACC.

This clone was observed a few times. The observed sequence ends 3 residues before the CDR3 terminus, with the missing tail filled in from the germline J gene. This chain connects TRBV30 to TRBJ2-2, with 7 bases fitting TRBD1. This CDR3 spans 15 amino acids. Per germline, CDR1 GTSNPN and CDR2 SVGIG (reference sequence). The CDR3 spells CAWSSLGTDNSPLFF. The sequenced CDR3 bases are TGTGCCTGGAGTAGCCTAGGGACAGATAATTCACCG.

This clone occurred a few times. One junction end disagrees with the germline gene, perhaps due to a read error. The read is 3 residues too short to cover the CDR3 end, so that end is filled in from the germline J gene. The chain has TRBV7-9 and TRBJ2-6, with TRBD1 matching 11 bases. The CDR3 loop spans 14 amino acids. Germline V gene sequence: CDR1 SEHNR, CDR2 FQNEAQ (reference sequence). This chain's CDR3 is CSSTPGTGGFFLTF. The CDR3 bases that were read are TGTTCCAGTACGCCCGGGACAGGGGGTTTTTTC.

There are many counts of this clone. The CDR3 is cut off 3 residues early in the read; its end comes from the germline J gene. The chain couples TRBV20-1 to TRBJ2-1, with D tentatively TRBD2 (7 bases). Trimming removed 0 bases at V and 0 bases at J, with 18 bases between. The CDR3 runs 18 residues. Germline-derived CDR1 and CDR2 are DFQATT and SNEGSKA (reference sequence). Incomplete CDR3 DNA: TGCAGTGCTAGAGATCCTGGGGGGGGCGAGAGCTCCTACAATGAG. Translated: CSARDPGGGESSYNE. The entire CDR3 sequence reads CSARDPGGGESSYNEQFF.

This clone was counted at least ten times. The read comes to an end 3 residues before the CDR3 does, leaving the germline J gene to fill in the end. This sequence joins TRBV20-1 and TRBJ2-5; weak D call: TRBD2 (6 bases). Germline V gene data show CDR1 as DFQATT and CDR2 as SNEGSKA (reference sequence). The ends were cut back, 3 bases at V and 3 bases at J, with 8 bases in the middle. The CDR3 runs to 12 residues. CDR3: CSASVAEETQYF. The covered CDR3 bases are TGCAGTGCTAGCGTAGCGGAAGAGACC.

This clone was recorded at least ten times. The CDR3 region is CAWSEGGDFSRLGEKLFF. CDR3 DNA, as far as it was read: TGTGCCTGGAGTGAAGGGGGGGACTTTTCCCGATTAGGTGAAAAA. This chain uses TRBV30 with TRBJ1-4, with D possibly being TRBD1 (6 bases). The observed sequence ends 3 residues before the CDR3 terminus, with the missing tail filled in from the germline J gene. This CDR3 has 18 residues. The germline V and J ends were trimmed by 1 base and 7 bases, with 25 bases remaining between them. Germline lookup yields CDR1 GTSNPN and CDR2 SVGIG (reference sequence).

The sample holds many counts of this clone. The read terminates 3 residues before the CDR3 end, so the remaining end is supplied by the germline J gene. V is TRBV7-2 and J is TRBJ1-2; 7 bases fit TRBD1. The CDR3 sequence is 12 residues long. The germline CDR1 and CDR2 sequences are SGHTA and FQGNSA. CDR3 loop: CASSRQGRGYTF. The CDR3 DNA, read in part, is TGTGCCAGCAGCAGACAGGGCCGGGGC.

This clone was seen ten or more times. The read ends 3 residues before the CDR3 terminus; that terminus is restored from the germline J gene. V is TRBV12-5 and J is TRBJ2-3; 10 bases line up with TRBD2. CDR3 size: 16 residues. Losses at the gene ends were 4 bases for V and 2 bases for J; bases not matched to a gene: 6. Germline V gene lookup returns CDR1 LGHNT and CDR2 FRNRAP. The CDR3 sequence is CASGSRAGGVTDTQYF. CDR3 bases read: TGTGCTAGTGGTTCCCGAGCGGGGGGGGTCACAGATACG.

This clone was observed many times. The read terminates 3 residues ahead of where the CDR3 ends, so the germline J gene completes it. The V call is TRBV13, the J call TRBJ2-3; 8 nucleotides match TRBD1. The germline gives CDR1 PRHDT, CDR2 FYEKMQ (reference sequence). This CDR3 contains 14 residues. Germline trimming cut 5 bases from V and 2 bases from J; bases unmatched to any gene: 3. CDR3 DNA, as far as it was read: TGTGCCAGCAGCCGACAGGGGTACACAGATACG. Translating gives CASSRQGYTDT. The whole CDR3 protein is CASSRQGYTDTQYF.

This clone has ten or more counts. The CDR3 goes on 3 residues after the read ends, and that part is filled in from the germline J gene. The chain is built from TRBV5-1 and TRBJ2-2; D call uncertain. Germline V gene sequence: CDR1 SGHRS, CDR2 YFSETQ. Between the trimmed V and J ends, which lost 1 base and 6 bases, there was a span of 13 bases. The CDR3 is 15 residues long. The covered CDR3 bases are TGCGCCAGCAGCTTGAGGTCAATGGGCGCCGGGGAG. This translates into CASSLRSMGAGE. In full, the CDR3 reads CASSLRSMGAGELFF.

In this sample, this clone turned up many times. The read gets to within 3 residues of the CDR3 end, and the germline J gene fills in the rest. The J gene is TRBJ1-4, the V gene TRBV20-1, with TRBD1 as a possible D gene (5 bases). Trimming pared 6 bases from V and 8 bases from J, leaving 16 bases between. Germline V CDR1 and CDR2: DFQATT, SNEGSKA (reference sequence). CDR3 size: 13 residues. The part of the CDR3 DNA that was read is TGCAGTGCGGCAAACTTGGAGGGGGAAAAA. Protein sequence: CSAANLEGEK. The full-length CDR3 reads as CSAANLEGEKLFF.

The sample holds many counts of this clone. The sequenced fragment ends 3 residues before the CDR3 boundary, so the rest is inferred from the germline J gene. The chain recombines TRBV30 with TRBJ2-4, with 14 bases identical to TRBD2. The CDR3 is made up of 17 amino acids. Germline assignment: CDR1 GTSNPN and CDR2 SVGIG (reference sequence). V dropped 0 bases and J dropped 7; count of bases not matched to a gene: 8. CDR3 bases read: TGTGCCTGGAGTGTACGTCGACTAGCGGGAGGGGGGAACATT. Its translation is CAWSVRRLAGGGNI. The entire CDR3 protein reads CAWSVRRLAGGGNIQYF.

The sample holds many counts of this clone. The CDR3 end is not reached by the read, which stops 3 residues before it; the germline J gene fills it in. The chain joins TRBV2 to TRBJ2-3, with D unresolved. Germline V gene sequence: CDR1 SNHLY, CDR2 FYNNEI. The ends were cut back, 9 bases at V and 0 bases at J, with 13 bases in the middle. This CDR3 has 14 amino acids. The CDR3 DNA, read in part, is TGTGCCAGTTTCCCCAGCGCCAGCACAGATACG. This gives the protein CASFPSASTDT. The CDR3 as a whole reads CASFPSASTDTQYF.

This clone came up a few times. The DNA ends 3 residues before the CDR3 does, and the rest of the CDR3 is filled in from the germline J gene. This chain links TRBV11-2 with TRBJ2-1; 9 nucleotides line up with TRBD2. CDR1 SGHAT and CDR2 FQNNGV come from the germline V gene. Trimming cost V 1 base and J 9 bases; bases outside gene matches: 7. The CDR3 covers 15 residues. CDR3 DNA, as far as it was read: TGTGCCAGCAGCTTAGGTCTTAGCGGGAGCGGTGAG. Its protein product is CASSLGLSGSGE. The full CDR3 sequence reads CASSLGLSGSGEQFF.

Many counts were recorded for this clone. Sequencing ends 3 residues short of the CDR3 end; the germline J gene provides the rest. The chain uses TRBV7-9 and TRBJ2-1; 11 bases agree with TRBD2. CDR1 and CDR2 (germline): SEHNR, FQNEAQ (reference sequence). This CDR3 has 15 amino acids. V shed 4 bases and J 3 bases; nucleotides not matched to a gene: 2. CDR3 DNA, as far as it was read: TGTGCCAGCAGCTGGGGACTAGCGGACTACAATGAG. Translation gives CASSWGLADYNE. The CDR3 as a whole reads CASSWGLADYNEQFF.

This clone has at least ten counts. The read gets to within 3 residues of the CDR3 end, and the germline J gene fills in the rest. The V call is TRBV19, the J call TRBJ2-7; 12 bases match TRBD1. Per germline, CDR1 LNHDA and CDR2 SQIVND (reference sequence). J was trimmed by 5 bases and V by 2 bases; bases with no gene match: 4. This CDR3 has 15 residues. CDR3 DNA (partial): TGTGCCAGTAGTATAACCGGGACAGGGGGCAACGAG. Residues: CASSITGTGGNE. Given in full, the CDR3 is CASSITGTGGNEQYF.

In this sample, this clone turned up many times. The read ends 3 residues before the CDR3 terminus; that terminus is restored from the germline J gene. The chain links TRBV29-1 to TRBJ1-2; no definite D call. The germline V gene encodes CDR1 SQVTM and CDR2 ANQGSEA. The V end was cut by 3 bases, the J end by 3 bases, with 8 bases between. The CDR3 is 12 amino acids. Incomplete CDR3 DNA: TGCAGCGTTGACAGCACAGACTATGGC. Its protein is CSVDSTDYG. The entire CDR3 sequence reads CSVDSTDYGYTF.

This clone was seen ten or more times. The CDR3 end is not reached by the read, which stops 3 residues before it; the germline J gene fills it in. The rearrangement joins TRBV5-1 to TRBJ2-6; 7 positions match TRBD2. CDR3 length: 16 amino acids. CDR1 is SGHRS and CDR2 is YFSETQ in the germline V gene. The J segment lost 3 bases and the V segment lost 0 bases, leaving 3 bases of the junction unmatched. The CDR3: CASSLGAGDGANVLTF. The sequenced part of the CDR3 DNA is TGCGCCAGCAGCTTGGGTGCGGGAGATGGGGCCAACGTC.

This clone was counted many times. The read terminates 3 residues before the CDR3 end, so the remaining end is supplied by the germline J gene. The chain couples TRBV5-6 to TRBJ2-5; 9 bases agree with TRBD1. V lost 4 bases to trimming and J lost 4 bases; unmatched junction nucleotides: 8. Germline V lookup: CDR1 SGHDT, CDR2 YYEEEE. This CDR3 is 15 amino acids long. CDR3: CASSDDRGGLETQYF. The CDR3 DNA, read in part, is TGTGCCAGCAGCGATGACAGGGGGGGATTAGAGACC. The full variable domain, its missing parts supplied by reference TRBV5-6 and TRBJ2-5, is DAGVTQSPTHLIKTRGQQVTLRCSPKSGHDTVSWYQQALGQGPQFIFQYYEEEERQRGNFPDRFSGHQFPNYSSELNVNALLLGDSALYLCASSDDRGGLETQYFGPGTRLLVL.

Notes on this clone: The DNA ends 3 residues before the CDR3 does, and the rest of the CDR3 is filled in from the germline J gene. This same CDR3 is encoded by further DNA sequences in the sample. The chain has TRBV16 and TRBJ1-1, with no clear D. Trimming shortened V by 2 bases and J by 5 bases, and 9 bases separated the two germline ends. The CDR3 runs to 13 residues. Germline V gives CDR1 KGHSY, CDR2 FQNENV. The sequenced part of the CDR3 DNA is TGTGCCAGCAGCCAAAAGTGGCAGACTGAA. It codes for CASSQKWQTE. In full, the CDR3 reads CASSQKWQTEAFF.